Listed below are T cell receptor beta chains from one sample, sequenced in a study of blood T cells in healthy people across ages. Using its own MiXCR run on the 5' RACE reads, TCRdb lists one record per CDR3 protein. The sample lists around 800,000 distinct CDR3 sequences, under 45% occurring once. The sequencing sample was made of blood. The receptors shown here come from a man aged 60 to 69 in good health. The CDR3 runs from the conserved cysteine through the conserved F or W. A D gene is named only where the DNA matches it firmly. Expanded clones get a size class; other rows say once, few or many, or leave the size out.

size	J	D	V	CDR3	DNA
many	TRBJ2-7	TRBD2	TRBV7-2	CASSSPGGGSSYEQYF	TGTGCCAGCAGCTCCCCCGGCGGGGGGAGCTCCTACGAGCAGTACTTC
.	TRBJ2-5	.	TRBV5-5	CASRPVGTPHETQYF	TGTGCCAGCAGACCGGTTGGAACGCCACATGAGACCCAGTACTTC
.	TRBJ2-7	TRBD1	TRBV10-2	CASRDRDDWREQYF	TGCGCCAGCCGGGACAGGGATGACTGGCGCGAGCAGTACTTC
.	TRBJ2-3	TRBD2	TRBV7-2	CASSPGPSGGQDTQYF	TGTGCCAGCAGCCCAGGCCCTAGCGGGGGGCAAGATACGCAGTATTTT
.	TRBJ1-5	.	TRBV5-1	CAGSLEYGGSNQPQHF	TGCGCCGGCAGCTTGGAATATGGGGGTAGCAATCAGCCCCAGCATTTT
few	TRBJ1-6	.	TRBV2	CASSVNLDSSYNSPLHF	TGTGCCAGCAGTGTAAATCTTGATAGCTCCTATAATTCACCCCTCCACTTT
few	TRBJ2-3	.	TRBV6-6	CASSYISRNTDTQYF	TGTGCCAGCAGTTACATTTCGCGAAACACAGATACGCAGTATTTT
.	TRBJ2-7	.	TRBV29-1	CSVGGLESGSYEQYF	TGCAGCGTTGGGGGTCTCGAGTCAGGCTCCTACGAGCAGTACTTC
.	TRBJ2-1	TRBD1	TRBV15	CATSRGDRLIKFF	TGTGCCACCAGCAGAGGGGACAGACTTATCAAGTTCTTC
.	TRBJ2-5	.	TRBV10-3	CAISEGGQETQYF	TGTGCCATCAGTGAAGGGGGCCAAGAGACCCAGTACTTC
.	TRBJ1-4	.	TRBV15	CATSREYQNEKLFF	TGTGCCACCAGCAGAGAATACCAGAATGAAAAACTGTTTTTT
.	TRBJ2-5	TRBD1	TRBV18	CASSPRDRAGKTQYF	TGTGCCAGCTCACCACGGGACAGGGCGGGGAAGACCCAGTACTTC
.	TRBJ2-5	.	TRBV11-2	CASSSSRGTYQETQYF	TGTGCCAGCAGCTCTAGTAGGGGGACGTACCAAGAGACCCAGTACTTC
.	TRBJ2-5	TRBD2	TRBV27	CASSPRGDSSEYF	TGTGCCAGCAGTCCCCGGGGGGACTCCTCCGAGTACTTC
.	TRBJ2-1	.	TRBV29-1	CSGGRGRTGFKNEQFF	TGCAGCGGGGGGAGGGGGCGGACGGGGTTCAAGAATGAGCAGTTCTTC
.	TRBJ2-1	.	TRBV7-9	CASSTPGEGNNEQFF	TGTGCCAGCAGCACCCCTGGGGAAGGAAACAATGAGCAGTTCTTC
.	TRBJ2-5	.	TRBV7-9	CASSPGIEGETQYF	TGTGCCAGCAGCCCAGGGATTGAGGGAGAGACCCAGTACTTC
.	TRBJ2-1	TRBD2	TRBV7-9	CASSPRTSGEWGEQFF	TGTGCCAGCAGCCCCCGGACTAGCGGGGAGTGGGGTGAGCAGTTCTTC
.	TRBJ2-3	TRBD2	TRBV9	CASSVGGLAGIRPDTQYF	TGTGCCAGCAGCGTAGGTGGACTAGCGGGGATCCGGCCAGATACGCAGTATTTT
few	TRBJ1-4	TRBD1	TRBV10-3	CAIRSGQGGEKLFF	TGTGCCATCAGATCGGGACAGGGAGGTGAAAAACTGTTTTTT
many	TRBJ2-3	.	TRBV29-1	CSARWGIDTQYF	TGCAGCGCCAGGTGGGGGATAGATACGCAGTATTTT
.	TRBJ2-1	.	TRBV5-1	CASSWTAYNEQFF	TGCGCCAGCAGCTGGACAGCCTACAATGAGCAGTTCTTC
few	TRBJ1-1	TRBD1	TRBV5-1	CASSLAPRGGFMTEAFF	TGCGCCAGCAGCTTGGCTCCCAGGGGGGGATTCATGACTGAAGCTTTCTTT
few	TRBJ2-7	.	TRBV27	CASSLSVGSYEQYF	TGTGCCAGCAGTTTAAGTGTGGGATCCTACGAGCAGTACTTC
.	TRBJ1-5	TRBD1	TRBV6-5	CASSWDRGGQPQHF	TGTGCCAGCAGTTGGGACAGGGGCGGTCAGCCCCAGCATTTT
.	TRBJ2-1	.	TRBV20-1	CSAQRISSYNEQFF	TGCAGCGCCCAACGTATCAGCTCCTACAATGAGCAGTTCTTC
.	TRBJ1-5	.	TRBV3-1	CASSQAGGKRYSNQPQHF	TGTGCCAGCAGCCAAGCTGGCGGAAAACGGTATAGCAATCAGCCCCAGCATTTT
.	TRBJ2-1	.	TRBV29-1	CSAMGRGTYNEQFF	TGCAGCGCGATGGGACGGGGAACCTACAATGAGCAGTTCTTC
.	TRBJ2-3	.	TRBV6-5	CASSPGGHYTDTQYF	TGTGCCAGCAGTCCGGGGGGACACTACACAGATACGCAGTATTTT
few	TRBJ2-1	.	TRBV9	CASSVSVSSYNEQFF	TGTGCCAGCAGCGTATCCGTCAGCTCCTACAATGAGCAGTTCTTC
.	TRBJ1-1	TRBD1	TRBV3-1	CASSREGASTEAFF	TGTGCCAGCAGCCGGGAGGGGGCATCTACTGAAGCTTTCTTT
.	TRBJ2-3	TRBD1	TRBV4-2	CASSPKSPGQGFTETQYF	TGTGCCAGCAGCCCGAAGTCCCCAGGACAGGGCTTCACAGAGACGCAGTATTTT
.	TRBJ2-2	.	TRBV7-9	CASSLEGWGAGELFF	TGTGCCAGCAGCTTAGAAGGTTGGGGCGCCGGGGAGCTGTTTTTT
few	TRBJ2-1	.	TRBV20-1	CSASIYREEQFF	TGCAGTGCTAGTATTTACAGAGAAGAGCAGTTCTTC
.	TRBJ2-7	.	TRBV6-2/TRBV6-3	CASKHGGSSYEQYF	TGTGCCAGCAAACACGGGGGATCGTCCTACGAGCAGTACTTC
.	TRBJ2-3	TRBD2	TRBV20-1	CSATSGTSGITDTQYF	TGCAGTGCTACTAGCGGGACTAGCGGGATCACAGATACGCAGTATTTT
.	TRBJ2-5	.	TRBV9	CASSPRANVETQYF	TGTGCCAGCAGCCCCCGGGCAAACGTAGAGACCCAGTACTTC
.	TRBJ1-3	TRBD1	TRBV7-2	CASSPDRAGNTIYF	TGTGCCAGCAGCCCCGACAGGGCTGGAAACACCATATATTTT
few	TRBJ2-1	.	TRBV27	CASSSYGDNEQFF	TGTGCCAGCAGTTCCTATGGGGATAATGAGCAGTTCTTC
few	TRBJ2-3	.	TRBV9	CASSPSGRDTQYF	TGTGCCAGCAGCCCCAGTGGCCGAGATACGCAGTATTTT
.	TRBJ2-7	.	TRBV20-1	CSARSPLRGTQYEQYF	TGCAGTGCTAGATCACCGCTACGCGGGACACAATACGAGCAGTACTTC
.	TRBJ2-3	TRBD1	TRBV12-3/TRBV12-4	CASSPRGREGTDTQYF	TGTGCCAGCAGCCCTAGGGGGCGAGAAGGCACAGATACGCAGTATTTT
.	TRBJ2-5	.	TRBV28	CASSGGAGETQYF	TGTGCCAGCAGTGGGGGGGCCGGGGAGACCCAGTACTTC
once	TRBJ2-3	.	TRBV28	CASSPTGRVTQYF	TGTGCCAGCAGTCCCACCGGGCGGGTTACGCAGTATTTT
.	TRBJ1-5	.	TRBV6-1	CASSGSGRYQPQHF	TGTGCCAGCAGTGGTTCGGGACGTTATCAGCCCCAGCATTTT
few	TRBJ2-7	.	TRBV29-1	CSVELGWDEQYF	TGCAGCGTTGAATTGGGGTGGGACGAGCAGTACTTC
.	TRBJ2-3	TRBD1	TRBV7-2	CASSTRTGNTDTQYF	TGTGCCAGCAGCACCCGGACAGGGAATACAGATACGCAGTATTTT
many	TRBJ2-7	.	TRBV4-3	CASSQDLVRGYEQYF	TGCGCCAGCAGCCAAGATTTGGTCAGGGGTTACGAGCAGTACTTC
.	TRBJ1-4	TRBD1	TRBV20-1	CSAPRQGGEKLFF	TGCAGTGCCCCGAGACAGGGTGGTGAAAAACTGTTTTTT
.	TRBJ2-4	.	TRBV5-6	CASSLGGPLAKNIQYF	TGTGCCAGCAGCTTGGGGGGCCCCTTAGCCAAAAACATTCAGTACTTC
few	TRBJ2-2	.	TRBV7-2	CASSLRSNTGELFF	TGTGCCAGCAGCTTACGTTCGAACACCGGGGAGCTGTTTTTT
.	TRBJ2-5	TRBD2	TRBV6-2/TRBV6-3	CASKAGGPVETQYF	TGTGCCAGCAAAGCGGGGGGGCCGGTGGAGACCCAGTACTTC
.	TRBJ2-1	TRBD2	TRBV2	CASRAGLAGEIRYNEQFF	TGTGCCAGCAGGGCGGGACTAGCGGGAGAAATCCGCTACAATGAGCAGTTCTTC
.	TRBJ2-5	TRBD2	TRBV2	CASSVERGLEETQYF	TGTGCCAGCAGTGTGGAGCGGGGGTTAGAAGAGACCCAGTACTTC
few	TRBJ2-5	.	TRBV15	CATSRDKGVVKTQYF	TGTGCCACCAGCAGAGATAAAGGGGTCGTGAAGACCCAGTACTTC
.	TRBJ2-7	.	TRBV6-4	CASSDSGGSYNEQYF	TGTGCCAGCAGTGACTCTGGTGGCTCCTACAATGAGCAGTACTTC
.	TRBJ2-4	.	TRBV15	CATSRENPVVLAENIQYF	TGTGCCACCAGCAGAGAAAATCCGGTCGTTTTGGCCGAAAACATTCAGTACTTC